The sequence of this T cell receptor (beta chain) was determined in a study of T and B cells in COVID-19 patients. The CDR3 spans 13 residues. Looked up from germline, CDR1 is SEHNR and CDR2 is FQNEAQ (reference sequence). With 3 bases removed from V and 7 bases from J, the gap between germline ends came to 9 bases. Broader study findings: Of roughly 2,000 TCR clusters found only in the recovered cohort, a few dozen had low generation probability.

From blood, roughly 250-500 ng of genomic DNA served as TRB template. This clonotype has just a few counts. Its target is unknown. Multiplex PCR with BIOMED2 TRB-A/B primer pools amplified TRB rearrangements. A single record per CDR3 protein comes from TCRdb applying MiXCR to the multiplex PCR reads. The table has around 20,000 distinct CDR3 sequences, around 30% seen once. The source of this sequence is a human donor who had recovered from COVID-19. The chain is built from TRBV7-9 and TRBJ2-2, with D unclear. Sequencing was carried out using blood. Written as DNA, the CDR3 is TGTGCCAGCAGCTTGGGATGGGACGGGGAGCTGTTTTTT. Its protein is CASSLGWDGELFF.